What follows are 3 T cell receptor beta chains derived from one specimen sequenced in a study of blood T cell repertoires in COVID-19. Sequencing used immunoSEQ multiplex PCR; TCRdb keeps in-frame clones, though not all of them. In the table there are some 150,000 clones, about three quarters of which are singletons. Specimen: PBMCs or T cells enriched from blood (not recorded which). The source of these receptors is a woman between 45 and 60 years old who had recovered from COVID-19.

V usage is TRBV5-1 and J usage is TRBJ2-1; 9 bases match TRBD1. The germline V gene encodes CDR1 SGHRS and CDR2 YFSETQ. The CDR3 has 14 residues. V gave up 0 bases and J gave up 7 bases; unmatched junction bases: 2. This CDR3 reads CASSLADRGNEQFF. In DNA form, the CDR3 reads TGCGCCAGCAGCTTGGCCGACAGGGGGAATGAGCAGTTCTTC.

The chain's CDR3 is CASSYSGGNEQFF. DNA for the CDR3: TGTGCCAGCAGCTACTCCGGGGGCAATGAGCAGTTCTTC. This chain links TRBV7-3 with TRBJ2-1, with D possibly matching TRBD2 (6 bases). V lost 4 bases and J lost 6, with 10 bases in between. The CDR3 spans 13 residues. CDR1 is SGHTA, CDR2 FQGTGA, per germline.

The chain recombines TRBV28 with TRBJ2-2; D is perhaps TRBD1 (6 bases). The CDR3 has 16 amino acids. The ends were cut back, 5 bases at V and 0 bases at J, with 13 bases in the middle. Germline loops: CDR1 MDHEN, CDR2 SYDVKM. The CDR3 region is CASSQRDIANTGELFF. CDR3 DNA: TGTGCCAGCAGTCAAAGGGACATCGCGAACACCGGGGAGCTGTTTTTT.